Presented here are 20 T cell receptor beta chains from one specimen sequenced in a study of long-term antiretroviral therapy in people with HIV. Runs used v3.0 of the immunoSEQ assay and were done at survey level. TCRdb's table, derived via immunoSEQ multiplex PCR, lists solely in-frame clones and lacks some. The sample has about 24,000 clones, 65% to 85% seen once. The sequenced sample was unsorted PBMCs, obtained roughly 4.1 years after starting antiretroviral therapy. These receptors were collected from a young man with HIV.

The chain joins TRBV5-1 to TRBJ2-7, with 9 bases identical to TRBD1. The germline V gene has CDR1 SGHRS and CDR2 YFSETQ. V lost 2 bases and J lost 5; bases outside the gene matches: 2. The CDR3 totals 13 residues. CDR3 coding DNA: TGCGCCAGCAGCTTCCGGGACAGGGACGAGCAGTACTTC. This translates into CASSFRDRDEQYF.

The chain has TRBV7-6 and TRBJ1-4, with a weak D call TRBD1 (5 bases). The V end lost 3 bases, the J end lost 7 bases, and 18 bases lay between the germline ends. This CDR3 has 16 residues. CDR1 SGHVS and CDR2 FNYEAQ come from the germline V gene. The CDR3 nucleotides are TGTGCCAGCAGCTTGTTTAGCGGGGACGGAGGTGAAAAACTGTTTTTT. Encoded protein: CASSLFSGDGGEKLFF.

The chain links TRBV14 to TRBJ1-5; D unclear. V lost 0 bases and J 7 bases, leaving 7 bases between the germline ends. Germline V CDR1 and CDR2: SGHDN, FVKESK. CDR3 size: 13 residues. The CDR3 sequence: CASSQDTRQPQHF. The CDR3 DNA reads as TGTGCCAGCAGCCAAGATACCAGGCAGCCCCAGCATTTT.

V is TRBV6-1 and J is TRBJ2-3; maybe TRBD2 (7 bases). V lost 6 bases and J 3 bases, leaving 13 bases between the germline ends. Germline V CDR1 and CDR2: MNHNS, SASEGT. The CDR3 totals 14 residues. The CDR3 sequence is CASSPGGRTDTQYF. CDR3 bases: TGTGCCAGCAGCCCCGGGGGGCGTACAGATACGCAGTATTTT.

This sequence joins TRBV19 and TRBJ1-2; 8 positions match TRBD1. The CDR3 is 16 amino acids. Germline CDR1 LNHDA, CDR2 SQIVND (reference sequence). The J segment lost 6 bases and the V segment lost 5 bases, leaving 14 bases of the junction unmatched. The CDR3 region has the DNA TGTGCCAGTAGTGCCCCAGGACAGGGCCCCCACCATGGCTACACCTTC. Translating it yields CASSAPGQGPHHGYTF. Filled out from reference TRBV19 and TRBJ1-2, the complete variable domain reads DGGITQSPKYLFRKEGQNVTLSCEQNLNHDAMYWYRQDPGQGLRLIYYSQIVNDFQKGDIAEGYSVSREKKESFPLTVTSAQKNPTAFYLCASSAPGQGPHHGYTFGSGTRLTVV.

This chain links TRBV18 with TRBJ2-3, with 7 bases lining up with TRBD2. The CDR3 covers 15 residues. Trimming cost V 6 bases and J 1 base; bases outside gene matches: 7. The germline V gene encodes CDR1 KGHSH and CDR2 LQKENI. CDR3 sequence: CASSDGGIGTDTQYF. CDR3 DNA sequence: TGTGCCAGCTCGGACGGGGGGATCGGCACAGATACGCAGTATTTT. Filled out from reference TRBV18 and TRBJ2-3, the complete variable domain reads NAGVMQNPRHLVRRRGQEARLRCSPMKGHSHVYWYRQLPEEGLKFMVYLQKENIIDESGMPKERFSAEFPKEGPSILRIQQVVRGDSAAYFCASSDGGIGTDTQYFGPGTRLTVL.

The chain carries TRBV7-2 and TRBJ2-5; TRBD2 aligns across 10 bases. The CDR3 has 17 residues. In germline, CDR1 is SGHTA, CDR2 FQGNSA. J was trimmed by 0 bases and V by 5 bases; bases with no gene match: 9. The CDR3 region is CASSPKGLAVYQETQYF. CDR3 coding DNA: TGTGCCAGCAGCCCGAAAGGACTAGCGGTGTACCAAGAGACCCAGTACTTC.

The genes are TRBV6-5 and TRBJ1-2, with D perhaps matching TRBD1 (5 bases). The CDR3 loop spans 13 amino acids. Germline CDR1 MNHEY, CDR2 SVGAGI. V lost 5 bases, J lost 2 bases, and 9 bases lay in between. The DNA of the CDR3 is TGTGCCAGCAGTGCGGGACGGAACTATGGCTACACCTTC. It yields the protein CASSAGRNYGYTF.

The rearrangement links TRBV19 to TRBJ2-6; 9 bases agree with TRBD1. This CDR3 region has 16 residues. Trimming took 5 bases from V and 3 from J; bases not matched to a gene: 5. Germline values: CDR1 LNHDA, CDR2 SQIVND (reference sequence). CDR3 region: CASSLTGGDGANVLTF. The CDR3 coding sequence is TGTGCCAGTAGTTTAACAGGGGGCGATGGGGCCAACGTCCTGACTTTC. The variable domain in full, with the rest retrieved from reference TRBV19 and TRBJ2-6, is DGGITQSPKYLFRKEGQNVTLSCEQNLNHDAMYWYRQDPGQGLRLIYYSQIVNDFQKGDIAEGYSVSREKKESFPLTVTSAQKNPTAFYLCASSLTGGDGANVLTFGAGSRLTVL.

The rearrangement uses TRBV25-1 and TRBJ2-5; D unresolved. The V end was cut by 2 bases, the J end by 4 bases, with 11 bases between. This CDR3 has 14 residues. Germline assignment: CDR1 MGHDK and CDR2 SYGVNS. The CDR3 reads CASSEPRDGETQYF. CDR3 in DNA: TGTGCCAGCAGTGAACCACGTGATGGAGAGACCCAGTACTTC.

The rearrangement links TRBV7-9 to TRBJ2-7, with D unclear. Germline V gene lookup returns CDR1 SEHNR and CDR2 FQNEAQ (reference sequence). V was pared by 5 bases and J by 0 bases, with 17 bases between. The CDR3 covers 16 residues. Written as DNA, the CDR3 is TGTGCCAGCAGCCTCAGCGCCGGAGTCACCTCCTACGAGCAGTACTTC. As protein: CASSLSAGVTSYEQYF.

The chain combines TRBV6-6 with TRBJ2-1, with unresolved D. The V gene lost 8 bases and the J gene lost 0 bases, with 11 bases spanning the gap. The V gene's germline CDR1 is MNHNY and CDR2 SVGAGI (reference sequence). The CDR3 is made up of 14 amino acids. CDR3 DNA sequence: TGTGCCAGCGTCGTTAGCAGCTCCTACAATGAGCAGTTCTTC. The encoded protein is CASVVSSSYNEQFF.

V and J are TRBV9 and TRBJ1-3; D perhaps matches TRBD1 (6 bases). V was cut by 3 bases and J by 2 bases, with 9 bases left in between. This CDR3 has 14 residues. Germline loops: CDR1 SGDLS, CDR2 YYNGEE. The CDR3 DNA is TGTGCCAGCAGCGCGACAGGTACTGGAAACACCATATATTTT. Translation gives CASSATGTGNTIYF. Based on the CDR3 plus reference TRBV9 and TRBJ1-3, the full variable domain is DSGVTQTPKHLITATGQRVTLRCSPRSGDLSVYWYQQSLDQGLQFLIQYYNGEERAKGNILERFSAQQFPDLHSELNLSSLELGDSALYFCASSATGTGNTIYFGEGSWLTVV.

V gene TRBV19 combines with J gene TRBJ2-3; possible D gene TRBD2, 6 bases. Germline-derived CDR1 and CDR2 are LNHDA and SQIVND (reference sequence). Trimming took 3 bases from V and 3 from J, leaving 7 bases between them. There are 13 residues in the CDR3. The CDR3 bases are TGTGCCAGTAGTATTGGGAGGACAGATACGCAGTATTTT. Protein product: CASSIGRTDTQYF.

The CDR3 DNA reads as TGTGCCAGCAGCCCAACGGGACTAGCGGAGGAGGACCAAGAGACCCAGTACTTC. It encodes CASSPTGLAEEDQETQYF. The rearrangement joins TRBV7-9 to TRBJ2-5; 11 nucleotides align to TRBD2. The CDR3 contains 18 residues. Germline CDR1 reads SEHNR; CDR2 reads FQNEAQ (reference sequence). J lost 0 bases, V lost 5 bases, and 11 bases had no gene match.

This sequence joins TRBV4-1 and TRBJ2-1; D is unclear. Germline V CDR1 and CDR2: MGHRA, YSYEKL. The CDR3 loop spans 12 amino acids. V was trimmed by 7 bases and J by 5 bases, leaving 9 bases between them. The CDR3 is CASTSRHNEQFF. Here the CDR3 DNA reads TGCGCCAGCACCTCAAGGCACAATGAGCAGTTCTTC.

The rearrangement links TRBV7-9 to TRBJ1-3; D not certain. The germline V and J ends were trimmed by 5 bases and 2 bases, with 10 bases remaining between them. This CDR3 has 14 residues. CDR1 and CDR2 from the germline V gene are SEHNR and FQNEAQ (reference sequence). CDR3 protein: CASSRLIPGNTIYF. In nucleotides, the CDR3 is TGTGCCAGCAGCCGGCTTATACCTGGAAACACCATATATTTT.

V and J are TRBV6-1 and TRBJ1-5, with 10 bases lining up with TRBD1. Germline trimming cut 6 bases from V and 6 bases from J; bases unmatched to any gene: 8. The V gene's germline CDR1 is MNHNS and CDR2 SASEGT. This CDR3 has 15 amino acids. CDR3 region: CASSIDRGRFQPQHF. CDR3 nucleotides: TGTGCCAGCAGCATTGACAGGGGGCGATTTCAGCCCCAGCATTTT.

The rearrangement links TRBV2 to TRBJ1-4, with D perhaps matching TRBD1 (5 bases). The CDR3 is 12 residues long. V was shortened by 4 bases and J by 6 bases, with 6 bases between the two germline ends. CDR1 and CDR2 from the germline V gene are SNHLY and FYNNEI. The CDR3 loop reads CASSGGHEKLFF. In nucleotides, the CDR3 is TGTGCCAGCAGTGGGGGACATGAAAAACTGTTTTTT.

The V call is TRBV30, the J call TRBJ1-2, with D uncertain. Germline loops: CDR1 GTSNPN, CDR2 SVGIG (reference sequence). The CDR3 contains 13 residues. Trimming took 3 bases from V and 2 from J, leaving 10 bases between them. This CDR3 is CAWSTGRNYGYTF. CDR3 bases: TGTGCCTGGAGCACCGGTCGAAACTATGGCTACACCTTC.